What follows are 20 T cell receptor beta chains derived from one specimen sequenced in a study of shared clonotypes between healthy human individuals. Libraries were prepared by immunoSEQ multiplex PCR; TCRdb keeps only in-frame clonotypes and omits some of them. The data hold 1.6 million or so clones, with over 95% observed a single time. The sequencing input was naive CD4+ T cells sorted from blood. Subset in this sample: CD45RA+ positively selected. These receptors all come from a man in his thirties or forties in good health.

The rearrangement links TRBV5-1 to TRBJ1-1; no firm D call. Germline CDR1 is SGHRS and CDR2 is YFSETQ. V dropped 0 bases and J dropped 1 base, with 10 bases sitting between them. The CDR3 is made up of 15 amino acids. CDR3 sequence reads: CASSLAGGWNTEAFF. The CDR3 bases are TGCGCCAGCAGCTTGGCGGGCGGGTGGAACACTGAAGCTTTCTTT. Full variable domain (missing parts from reference TRBV5-1 and TRBJ1-1): KAGVTQTPRYLIKTRGQQVTLSCSPISGHRSVSWYQQTPGQGLQFLFEYFSETQRNKGNFPGRFSGRQFSNSRSEMNVSTLELGDSALYLCASSLAGGWNTEAFFGQGTRLTVV.

V is TRBV9 and J is TRBJ2-7; maybe TRBD2 (5 bases). V was pared by 0 bases and J by 5 bases, with 15 bases between. The length of the CDR3 is 15 residues. The germline V gene encodes CDR1 SGDLS and CDR2 YYNGEE. The DNA for the CDR3 is TGTGCCAGCAGCGTAGGCGGGCAAGTAGGAAACGAGCAGTACTTC. This translates into CASSVGGQVGNEQYF.

The CDR3 region is CASSLSGAVREKLFF. The CDR3 bases are TGTGCCAGCAGTTTGTCAGGGGCGGTCCGGGAAAAACTGTTTTTT. This chain links TRBV28 with TRBJ1-4, with D tentatively TRBD1 (6 bases). This CDR3 has 15 residues. With 3 bases removed from V and 8 bases from J, the gap between germline ends came to 16 bases. Per germline, CDR1 MDHEN and CDR2 SYDVKM.

The chain couples TRBV19 to TRBJ2-2; 7 bases align to TRBD2. Germline-derived CDR1 and CDR2 are LNHDA and SQIVND (reference sequence). There are 14 residues in the CDR3. Trimming cost V 7 bases and J 0 bases; bases outside gene matches: 2. The CDR3 nucleotides read TGTGCCAGTATGGGACTAACGAACACCGGGGAGCTGTTTTTT. Amino acid sequence: CASMGLTNTGELFF.

This rearrangement joins TRBV5-1 to TRBJ2-1; unclear D gene. CDR1 SGHRS and CDR2 YFSETQ come from the germline V gene. The germline V and J ends were trimmed by 4 bases and 5 bases, with 7 bases remaining between them. The CDR3 covers 12 residues. CDR3 in amino acids: CASSASNNEQFF. CDR3 nucleotides: TGCGCCAGCAGCGCAAGCAACAATGAGCAGTTCTTC.

The CDR3 loop reads CASSLVLQGSYEQYF. CDR3 nucleotides: TGTGCCAGCAGCTTAGTTCTGCAGGGGAGCTACGAGCAGTACTTC. The genes are TRBV7-6 and TRBJ2-7; the D gene is possibly TRBD1 (6 bases). Germline CDR1 reads SGHVS; CDR2 reads FNYEAQ. V was shortened by 1 base and J by 3 bases, with 13 bases between the two germline ends. CDR3 length: 15 residues.

The chain uses TRBV7-9 and TRBJ2-7, with 10 nucleotides matching TRBD2. V gave up 5 bases and J gave up 3 bases; unmatched junction bases: 7. CDR1 and CDR2 (germline): SEHNR, FQNEAQ (reference sequence). The CDR3 is 15 amino acids. CDR3 amino acids: CASSRLAGEHYEQYF. DNA of the CDR3: TGTGCCAGCAGCCGTCTAGCGGGAGAACACTACGAGCAGTACTTC.

This rearrangement joins TRBV5-1 to TRBJ2-2, with 9 bases aligning to TRBD1. The J segment lost 4 bases and the V segment lost 3 bases, leaving 10 bases of the junction unmatched. The CDR3 totals 17 residues. Germline CDR1 is SGHRS and CDR2 is YFSETQ. CDR3: CASSYTGTGHLTGELFF. The CDR3 DNA reads TGCGCCAGCAGCTATACCGGGACAGGGCACCTCACCGGGGAGCTGTTTTTT.

J is TRBJ2-3 and V is TRBV5-1, with TRBD1 identical over 10 bases. This CDR3 has 17 residues. V trimming: 2 bases; J trimming: 3 bases; junction bases outside the gene matches: 9. Looked up from germline, CDR1 is SGHRS and CDR2 is YFSETQ. The CDR3 DNA follows: TGCGCCAGCAGCTTCTACCGGGACAGGGGACGAACAGATACGCAGTATTTT. It specifies CASSFYRDRGRTDTQYF.

A remark on this clone: Within the sample, other DNA sequences also encode this same CDR3. The chain uses TRBV4-1 and TRBJ2-7; a possible D gene is TRBD1 (5 bases). Trimming removed 4 bases at V and 4 bases at J, with 8 bases between. CDR1 and CDR2 from the germline V gene are MGHRA and YSYEKL. The CDR3 has 12 residues. The CDR3 region is CASSPTGYEQYF. The CDR3, as DNA: TGCGCCAGCAGCCCAACAGGTTACGAGCAGTACTTC.

The V gene is TRBV28, the J gene TRBJ2-1; TRBD2 agrees at 10 bases. After removal of 6 bases from V and 4 bases from J, the junction contained 9 bases not matched to a gene. The germline V gene has CDR1 MDHEN and CDR2 SYDVKM. This CDR3 has 16 amino acids. This chain's CDR3 is CASSKSGGVFYNEQFF. The CDR3 coding sequence is TGTGCCAGCAGCAAGAGCGGGGGGGTTTTTTACAATGAGCAGTTCTTC.

The gene calls are TRBV10-2 and TRBJ1-1, with no clear D. The CDR3 totals 14 residues. V lost 2 bases, J lost 3 bases, and 10 bases lay in between. The germline V gene encodes CDR1 WSHSY and CDR2 SAAADI. DNA for the CDR3: TGCGCCAGCAGTGAGATGGGTGGAGACACTGAAGCTTTCTTT. The encoded protein is CASSEMGGDTEAFF.

The chain combines TRBV28 with TRBJ2-1, with D tentatively TRBD1 (7 bases). Trimming pared 3 bases from V and 3 bases from J, leaving 12 bases between. This CDR3 is built from 15 residues. Germline-derived CDR1 and CDR2 are MDHEN and SYDVKM. Here the CDR3 DNA reads TGTGCCAGCAGTTTGGGGCAGGGGGGCTACAATGAGCAGTTCTTC. Its protein product is CASSLGQGGYNEQFF. The full variable domain, in which reference TRBV28 and TRBJ2-1 provide the parts outside the CDR3, is DVKVTQSSRYLVKRTGEKVFLECVQDMDHENMFWYRQDPGLGLRLIYFSYDVKMKEKGDIPEGYSVSREKKERFSLILESASTNQTSMYLCASSLGQGGYNEQFFGPGTRLTVL.

The V gene is TRBV6-6, the J gene TRBJ1-1; no definite D call. This CDR3 has 13 residues. V was cut by 4 bases and J by 6 bases, with 12 bases left in between. Germline V gene lookup returns CDR1 MNHNY and CDR2 SVGAGI (reference sequence). The CDR3 is CASSFAGGAEAFF. The DNA for the CDR3 is TGTGCCAGCAGTTTCGCAGGCGGTGCTGAAGCTTTCTTT.

This sequence joins TRBV10-1 and TRBJ2-1; 13 bases line up with TRBD2. V trimming: 6 bases; J trimming: 9 bases; junction bases outside the gene matches: 8. CDR3 size: 15 residues. Germline assignment: CDR1 WNHNN and CDR2 SYGVQD (reference sequence). CDR3 amino acids: CASSSTSGRAIEQFF. The CDR3 DNA is TGCGCCAGCAGCTCTACTAGCGGGAGGGCCATTGAGCAGTTCTTC.

This chain joins TRBV6-1 and TRBJ1-3, with D uncertain. Trimming pared 10 bases from V and 1 base from J, leaving 11 bases between. This CDR3 has 13 amino acids. CDR1 and CDR2 from the germline V gene are MNHNS and SASEGT. The CDR3 bases are TGTGCCACTATTCTGGGGTCTGGAAACACCATATATTTT. Protein: CATILGSGNTIYF.

The CDR3 here is CATSRVKYTEAFF. In DNA, the CDR3 is TGTGCCACCAGCAGAGTAAAGTACACTGAAGCTTTCTTT. The genes are TRBV15 and TRBJ1-1, with unresolved D. From germline, CDR1 is LNHNV and CDR2 YYDKDF (reference sequence). The CDR3 has 13 amino acids. V was shortened by 1 base and J by 3 bases, with 6 bases between the two germline ends.

The J gene is TRBJ2-7, the V gene TRBV7-9; D ambiguous. The CDR3 consists of 12 residues. Germline CDR1 is SEHNR and CDR2 is FQNEAQ (reference sequence). V was cut by 7 bases and J by 4 bases, with 11 bases left in between. The CDR3 loop reads CASTPISYEQYF. CDR3 nucleotides: TGTGCCAGCACACCAATATCGTACGAGCAGTACTTC. Complete variable domain (other parts from reference TRBV7-9 and TRBJ2-7): DTGVSQNPRHKITKRGQNVTFRCDPISEHNRLYWYRQTLGQGPEFLTYFQNEAQLEKSRLLSDRFSAERPKGSFSTLEIQRTEQGDSAMYLCASTPISYEQYFGPGTRLTVT.

This chain links TRBV2 with TRBJ2-7, with a possible D match to TRBD2 (6 bases). The CDR3 loop spans 15 amino acids. Germline V CDR1 and CDR2: SNHLY, FYNNEI. V was cut by 5 bases and J by 2 bases, with 16 bases left in between. The CDR3 region is CASSNTGTYAYEQYF. The CDR3 DNA is TGTGCCAGCAGTAACACCGGGACTTATGCCTACGAGCAGTACTTC. Using reference TRBV2 and TRBJ2-7 for the parts outside the CDR3, the full variable domain is EPEVTQTPSHQVTQMGQEVILRCVPISNHLYFYWYRQILGQKVEFLVSFYNNEISEKSEIFDDQFSVERPDGSNFTLKIRSTKLEDSAMYFCASSNTGTYAYEQYFGPGTRLTVT.

The genes are TRBV11-2 and TRBJ2-1; TRBD1 matches 9 bases. The CDR3 extends over 17 amino acids. Losses at the gene ends were 0 bases for V and 4 bases for J; bases not matched to a gene: 7. Per the germline V gene, CDR1 is SGHAT and CDR2 is FQNNGV. CDR3 coding DNA: TGTGCCAGCAGCTTAGATCGGGACAGGGTCCCGTACAATGAGCAGTTCTTC. Encoded protein: CASSLDRDRVPYNEQFF.